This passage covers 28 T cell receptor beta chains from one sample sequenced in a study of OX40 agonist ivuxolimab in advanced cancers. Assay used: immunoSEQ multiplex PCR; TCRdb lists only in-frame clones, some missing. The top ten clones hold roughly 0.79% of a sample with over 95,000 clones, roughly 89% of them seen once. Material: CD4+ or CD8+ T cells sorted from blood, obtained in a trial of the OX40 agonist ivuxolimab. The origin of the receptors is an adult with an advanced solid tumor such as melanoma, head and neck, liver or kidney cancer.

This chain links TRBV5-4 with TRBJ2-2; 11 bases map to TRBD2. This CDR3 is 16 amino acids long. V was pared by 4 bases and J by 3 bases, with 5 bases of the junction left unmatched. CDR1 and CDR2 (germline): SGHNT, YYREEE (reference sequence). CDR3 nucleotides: TGTGCCAGCAGCATAGGGACTAGCGGATACACCGGGGAGCTGTTTTTT. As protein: CASSIGTSGYTGELFF.

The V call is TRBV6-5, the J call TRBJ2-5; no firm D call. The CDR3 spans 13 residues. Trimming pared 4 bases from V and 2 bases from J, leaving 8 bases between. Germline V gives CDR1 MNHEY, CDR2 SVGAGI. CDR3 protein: CASSWLGQETQYF. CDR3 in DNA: TGTGCCAGCAGTTGGTTAGGTCAAGAGACCCAGTACTTC.

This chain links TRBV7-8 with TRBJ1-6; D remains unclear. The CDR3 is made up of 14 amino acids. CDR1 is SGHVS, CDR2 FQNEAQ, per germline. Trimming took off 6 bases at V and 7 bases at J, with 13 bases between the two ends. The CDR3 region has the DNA TGTGCCAGCAGTTCGGGTGTCTGGAATTCACCCCTCCACTTT. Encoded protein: CASSSGVWNSPLHF.

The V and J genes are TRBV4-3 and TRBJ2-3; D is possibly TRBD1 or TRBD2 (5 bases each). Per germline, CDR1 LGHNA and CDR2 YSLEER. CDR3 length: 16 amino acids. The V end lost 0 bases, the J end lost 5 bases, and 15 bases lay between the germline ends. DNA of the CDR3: TGCGCCAGCAGCCAAGATGGGACGGTGAGAGGAGATACGCAGTATTTT. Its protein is CASSQDGTVRGDTQYF.

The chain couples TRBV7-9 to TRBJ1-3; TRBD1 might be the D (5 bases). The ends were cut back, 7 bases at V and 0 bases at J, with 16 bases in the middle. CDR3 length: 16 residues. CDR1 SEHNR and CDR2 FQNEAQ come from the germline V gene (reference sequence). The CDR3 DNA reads TGTGCCAGCACGACAGCGACTAGTTTCTCTGGAAACACCATATATTTT. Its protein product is CASTTATSFSGNTIYF.

The CDR3, as DNA: TGTGCCAGCAGCGCTACGTGTCGACCTAGGGTTGACTACGAGCAGTACTTC. The encoded protein is CASSATCRPRVDYEQYF. The chain employs TRBV11-3 and TRBJ2-7; no clear D gene. Trimming took 5 bases from V and 3 from J, leaving 23 bases between them. This CDR3 is 17 amino acids long. Germline lookup yields CDR1 SGHNT and CDR2 YENEEA.

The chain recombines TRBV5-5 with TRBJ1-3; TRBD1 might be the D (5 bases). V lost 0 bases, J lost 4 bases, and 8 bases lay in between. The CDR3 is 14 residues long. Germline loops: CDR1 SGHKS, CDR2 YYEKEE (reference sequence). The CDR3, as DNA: TGTGCCAGCAGCTTGGTCAGGGAGGGAAACACCATATATTTT. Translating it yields CASSLVREGNTIYF.

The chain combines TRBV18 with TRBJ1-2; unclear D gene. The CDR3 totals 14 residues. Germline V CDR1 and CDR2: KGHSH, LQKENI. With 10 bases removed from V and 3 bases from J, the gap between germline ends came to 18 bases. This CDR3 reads CATSPGTGDYGYTF. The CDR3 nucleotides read TGTGCCACCTCTCCGGGAACCGGGGACTATGGCTACACCTTC.

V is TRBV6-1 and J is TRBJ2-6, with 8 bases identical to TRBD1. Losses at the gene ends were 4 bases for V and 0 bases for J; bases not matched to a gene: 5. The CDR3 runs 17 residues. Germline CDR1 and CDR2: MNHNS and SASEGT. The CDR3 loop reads CASSGNRGTSGANVLTF. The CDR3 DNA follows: TGTGCCAGCAGTGGGAACAGGGGGACCTCTGGGGCCAACGTCCTGACTTTC.

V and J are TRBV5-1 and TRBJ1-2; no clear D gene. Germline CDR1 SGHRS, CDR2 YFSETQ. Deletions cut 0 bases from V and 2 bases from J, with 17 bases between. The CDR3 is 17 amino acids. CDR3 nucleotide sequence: TGCGCCAGCAGCTTGGATACCGCAGATGTTTTAAACTATGGCTACACCTTC. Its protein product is CASSLDTADVLNYGYTF.

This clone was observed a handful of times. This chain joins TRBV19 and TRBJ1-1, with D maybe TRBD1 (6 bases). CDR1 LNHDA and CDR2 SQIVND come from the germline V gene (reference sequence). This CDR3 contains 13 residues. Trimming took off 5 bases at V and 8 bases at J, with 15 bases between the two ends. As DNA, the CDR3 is TGTGCCAGTAGTCACACAGGGCTCGAGGAAGCTTTCTTT. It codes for CASSHTGLEEAFF.

Written as DNA, the CDR3 is TGTGCCAGCAGCCCCGGGAGGCAGCTTCAGTACTTC. The encoded protein is CASSPGRQLQYF. The J gene is TRBJ2-7, the V gene TRBV28; 7 bases fit TRBD2. The CDR3 consists of 12 residues. V trimming: 6 bases; J trimming: 10 bases; junction bases outside the gene matches: 9. CDR1 and CDR2 (germline): MDHEN, SYDVKM.

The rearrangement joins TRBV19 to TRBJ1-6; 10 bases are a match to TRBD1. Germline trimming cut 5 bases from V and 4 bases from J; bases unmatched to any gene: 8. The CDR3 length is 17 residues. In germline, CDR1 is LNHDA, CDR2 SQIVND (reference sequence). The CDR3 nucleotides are TGTGCCAGTAGTCCGCGGGACAGGGGACGTTATAATTCACCCCTCCACTTT. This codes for CASSPRDRGRYNSPLHF.

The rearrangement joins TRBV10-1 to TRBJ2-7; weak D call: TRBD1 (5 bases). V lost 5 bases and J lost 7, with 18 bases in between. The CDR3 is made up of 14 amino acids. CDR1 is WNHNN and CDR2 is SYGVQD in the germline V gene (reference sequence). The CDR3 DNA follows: TGCGCCAGCAGTACAGGTGAAAGAAATAGGGAGCAGTACTTC. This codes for CASSTGERNREQYF.

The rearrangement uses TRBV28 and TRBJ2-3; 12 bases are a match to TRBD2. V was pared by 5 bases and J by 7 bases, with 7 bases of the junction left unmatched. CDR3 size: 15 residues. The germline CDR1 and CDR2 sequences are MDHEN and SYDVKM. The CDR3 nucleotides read TGTGCCAGCAGTACTAGCGGGGGGCCGCGTAATACGCAGTATTTT. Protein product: CASSTSGGPRNTQYF.

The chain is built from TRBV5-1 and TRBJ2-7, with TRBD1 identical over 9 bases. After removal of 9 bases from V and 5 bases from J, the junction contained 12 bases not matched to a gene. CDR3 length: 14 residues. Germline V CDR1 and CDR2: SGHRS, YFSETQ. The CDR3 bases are TGCGCCACCGCACAGGGGGCTCTCAGCGACGAGCAGTACTTC. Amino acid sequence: CATAQGALSDEQYF.

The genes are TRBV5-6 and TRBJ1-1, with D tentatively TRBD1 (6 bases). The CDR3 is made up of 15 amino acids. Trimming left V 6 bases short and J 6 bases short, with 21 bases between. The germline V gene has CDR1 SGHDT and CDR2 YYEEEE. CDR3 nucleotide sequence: TGTGCCAGCATCAAGCTGCCGGGACACGGGTCTGAAGCTTTCTTT. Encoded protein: CASIKLPGHGSEAFF.

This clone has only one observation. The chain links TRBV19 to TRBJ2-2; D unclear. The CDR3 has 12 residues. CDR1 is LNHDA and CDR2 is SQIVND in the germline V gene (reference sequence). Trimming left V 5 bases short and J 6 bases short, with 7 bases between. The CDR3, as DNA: TGTGCCAGTAGTGTCGTTCCCGGGGAGCTGTTTTTT. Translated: CASSVVPGELFF.

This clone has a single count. Here the CDR3 DNA reads TGCGCCAGCAGCTTGGGTTCAGGCGGTGTGGGGAAAGAGACCCAGTACTTC. Its translation is CASSLGSGGVGKETQYF. The V and J genes are TRBV5-1 and TRBJ2-5; the D is unclear. The CDR3 spans 17 residues. The V gene's germline CDR1 is SGHRS and CDR2 YFSETQ. V shed 0 bases and J shed 3 bases, with 18 bases lying between them.

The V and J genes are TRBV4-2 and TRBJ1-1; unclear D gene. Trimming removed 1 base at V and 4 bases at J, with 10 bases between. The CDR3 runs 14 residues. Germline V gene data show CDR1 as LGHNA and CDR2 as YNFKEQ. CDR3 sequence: CASSQGGIVTEAFF. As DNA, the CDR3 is TGTGCCAGCAGCCAAGGGGGAATCGTCACTGAAGCTTTCTTT.

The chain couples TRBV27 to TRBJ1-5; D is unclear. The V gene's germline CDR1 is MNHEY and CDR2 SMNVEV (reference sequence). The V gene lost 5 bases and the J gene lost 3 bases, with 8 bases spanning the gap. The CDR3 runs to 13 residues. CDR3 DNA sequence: TGTGCCAGCAGTAACCGTCCCAATCAGCCCCAGCATTTT. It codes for CASSNRPNQPQHF.

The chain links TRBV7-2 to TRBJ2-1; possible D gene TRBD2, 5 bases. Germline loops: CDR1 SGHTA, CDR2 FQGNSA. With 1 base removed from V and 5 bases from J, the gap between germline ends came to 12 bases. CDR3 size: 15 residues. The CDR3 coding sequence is TGTGCCAGCAGCTTAGGGCTGACTACCAACAATGAGCAGTTCTTC. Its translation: CASSLGLTTNNEQFF.

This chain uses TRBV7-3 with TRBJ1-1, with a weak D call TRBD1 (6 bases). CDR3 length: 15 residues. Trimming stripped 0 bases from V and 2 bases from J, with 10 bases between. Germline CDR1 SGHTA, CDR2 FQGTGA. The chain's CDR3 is CASSLTSGTNTEAFF. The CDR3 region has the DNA TGTGCCAGCAGCTTAACGTCCGGGACAAACACTGAAGCTTTCTTT.

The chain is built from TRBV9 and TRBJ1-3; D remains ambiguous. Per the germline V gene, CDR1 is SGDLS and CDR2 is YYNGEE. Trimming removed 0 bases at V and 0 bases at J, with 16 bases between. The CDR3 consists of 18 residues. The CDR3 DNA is TGTGCCAGCAGCGTAGAGATCCTAAAACCGAACTCTGGAAACACCATATATTTT. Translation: CASSVEILKPNSGNTIYF.

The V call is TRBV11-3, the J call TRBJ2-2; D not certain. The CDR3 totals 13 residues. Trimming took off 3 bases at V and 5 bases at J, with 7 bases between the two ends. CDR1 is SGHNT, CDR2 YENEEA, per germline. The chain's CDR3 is CASSLTWTGELFF. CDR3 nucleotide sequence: TGTGCCAGCAGCTTGACTTGGACCGGGGAGCTGTTTTTT.

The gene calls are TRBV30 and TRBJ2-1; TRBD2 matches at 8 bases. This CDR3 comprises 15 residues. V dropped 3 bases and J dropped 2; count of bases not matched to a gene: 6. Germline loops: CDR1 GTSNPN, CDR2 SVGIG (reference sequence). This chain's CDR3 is CAWSGGARTYNEQFF. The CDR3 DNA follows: TGTGCCTGGAGCGGGGGGGCCCGGACCTACAATGAGCAGTTCTTC.

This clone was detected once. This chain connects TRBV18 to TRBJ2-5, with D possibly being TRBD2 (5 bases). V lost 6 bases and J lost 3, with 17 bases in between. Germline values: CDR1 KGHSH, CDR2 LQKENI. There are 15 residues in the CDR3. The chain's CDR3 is CASSPGLAREETQYF. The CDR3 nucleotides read TGTGCCAGCTCCCCTGGACTGGCGAGGGAAGAGACCCAGTACTTC.

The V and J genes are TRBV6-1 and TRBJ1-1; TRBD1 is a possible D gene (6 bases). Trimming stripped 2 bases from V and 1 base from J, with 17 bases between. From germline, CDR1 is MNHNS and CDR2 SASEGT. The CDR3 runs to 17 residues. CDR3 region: CASSESWAGARNTEAFF. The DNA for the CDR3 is TGTGCCAGCAGTGAAAGTTGGGCAGGGGCAAGGAACACTGAAGCTTTCTTT.